A selection of T cell receptor beta chains follows, all from one sample in a study of early T cells in non-severe SARS-CoV-2 infection. MiXCR, run by TCRdb on the 5' RACE reads, gives a single entry per CDR3 protein. The sample lists about 50,000 distinct CDR3 sequences; 9.3% were seen once. Material for sequencing was whole blood. These receptors came from an adult who was a healthcare worker with PCR-confirmed SARS-CoV-2 infection or an uninfected control (not recorded which). Each CDR3 is given with its conserved first and last residue. D genes are given only for firm matches. Clone size appears in some rows only: once, few, many, or a class for an expanded clone.

>TRBD1|TRBJ2-3|few|TRBV5-1
CASVQGLSTDTQYF
TGCGCCAGCGTACAGGGGCTGAGCACAGATACGCAGTATTTT
>NA|TRBJ1-2|many|TRBV28
CASSLPARAFGYTF
TGTGCCAGCAGTTTACCGGCCAGGGCCTTCGGCTACACCTTC
>NA|TRBJ2-7|many|TRBV24-1
CATSDRYHEQYF
TGTGCCACCAGTGATCGTTACCACGAGCAGTACTTC
>NA|TRBJ1-2|few|TRBV9
CASSPRNYGYTF
TGTGCCAGCAGCCCCCGTAACTATGGCTACACCTTC
>NA|TRBJ1-5|many|TRBV6-2/TRBV6-3
CASSTRGGGNQPQHF
TGTGCCAGCAGCACCCGAGGGGGAGGCAATCAGCCCCAGCATTTT
>TRBD2|TRBJ2-1|many|TRBV6-1
CASSEWSGRALSGNEQFF
TGTGCCAGCAGTGAATGGAGCGGGAGGGCCCTTTCAGGCAATGAGCAGTTCTTC
>NA|TRBJ2-2|many|TRBV4-3
CASSQETGGELFF
TGCGCCAGCAGCCAAGAGACCGGCGGGGAGCTGTTTTTT
>NA|TRBJ2-6|NA|TRBV5-1
CASSLGVTGANVLTF
TGCGCCAGCAGCTTAGGAGTCACTGGGGCCAACGTCCTGACTTTC
>TRBD2|TRBJ2-7|many|TRBV2
CASSPVASGTYEQYF
TGTGCCAGCAGCCCGGTGGCTAGCGGAACCTACGAGCAGTACTTC
>NA|TRBJ2-7|many|TRBV20-1
CSASREDYEQYF
TGCAGTGCTAGCAGGGAAGATTACGAGCAGTACTTC
>NA|TRBJ2-5|NA|TRBV4-2
CASSLGEKTQYF
TGTGCCAGCAGCCTCGGGGAGAAGACCCAGTACTTC
>NA|TRBJ2-5|few|TRBV10-3
CAISSREQETQYF
TGTGCCATCAGCTCGCGGGAACAAGAGACCCAGTACTTC
>NA|TRBJ2-1|NA|TRBV20-1
CSATRRGGNRYNEQFF
TGCAGTGCTACGCGGAGGGGGGGAAACCGCTACAATGAGCAGTTCTTC
>TRBD2|TRBJ2-1|NA|TRBV4-1
CASSQGLAGVNEQFF
TGCGCCAGCAGCCAAGGCCTAGCGGGAGTCAATGAGCAGTTCTTC
>NA|TRBJ2-5|many|TRBV28
CASSFWSRDSQETQYF
TGTGCCAGCAGTTTTTGGAGCCGGGACTCCCAAGAGACCCAGTACTTC
>NA|TRBJ2-2|few|TRBV9
CASSEAGGNTGELFF
TGTGCCAGCAGCGAGGCCGGGGGGAACACCGGGGAGCTGTTTTTT
>TRBD1|TRBJ2-4|NA|TRBV29-1
CSAKDRGEVKNIQYF
TGCAGCGCGAAGGACAGGGGAGAGGTCAAAAACATTCAGTACTTC
>NA|TRBJ1-2|NA|TRBV4-3
CASSQELIEGVGGYTF
TGCGCCAGCAGCCAAGAGCTTATAGAAGGAGTTGGCGGCTACACCTTC
>NA|TRBJ2-1|many|TRBV5-1
CASSLDLAMSSYNEQFF
TGCGCCAGCAGCTTGGATCTGGCGATGAGCTCCTACAATGAGCAGTTCTTC
>TRBD1|TRBJ1-1|many|TRBV12-3/TRBV12-4
CASRWDRANTEAFF
TGTGCCAGCAGATGGGACAGGGCGAACACTGAAGCTTTCTTT
>NA|TRBJ1-1|many|TRBV28
CASSLPAGTAVMNTEAFF
TGTGCCAGCAGTTTGCCGGCAGGGACTGCCGTAATGAACACTGAAGCTTTCTTT
>NA|TRBJ1-1|many|TRBV12-3/TRBV12-4
CASTGTRGGTEAFF
TGTGCCAGCACAGGGACGCGCGGCGGTACTGAAGCTTTCTTT
>NA|TRBJ2-5|many|TRBV19
CASSIQKTQYF
TGTGCCAGTAGTATTCAAAAGACCCAGTACTTC
>TRBD1|TRBJ1-1|many|TRBV28
CASSLPRTGRRTEAFF
TGTGCCAGCAGTTTACCTCGGACAGGGAGGAGGACTGAAGCTTTCTTT
>NA|TRBJ2-3|NA|TRBV29-1
CSVADSKGIDTQYF
TGCAGCGTTGCAGACTCTAAAGGGATAGATACGCAGTATTTT
>NA|TRBJ2-1|many|TRBV9
CASSVDPLGIEEQFF
TGTGCCAGCAGCGTAGACCCCTTAGGGATAGAGGAGCAGTTCTTC
>NA|TRBJ2-2|few|TRBV5-1
CASSLVDWTDTGELFF
TGCGCCAGCAGCTTGGTGGACTGGACAGACACCGGGGAGCTGTTTTTT
>NA|TRBJ2-3|NA|TRBV20-1
CSALGQAHSTDTQYF
TGCAGTGCCCTGGGGCAAGCGCATAGCACAGATACGCAGTATTTT
>NA|TRBJ1-4|few|TRBV4-3
CASSQTAGEKLFF
TGCGCCAGCAGCCAAACGGCCGGAGAAAAACTGTTTTTT
>NA|TRBJ2-5|many|TRBV10-3
CAISESNLLSWQEETQYF
TGTGCCATCAGTGAGTCTAATTTGCTTTCGTGGCAGGAAGAGACCCAGTACTTC
>NA|TRBJ2-6|many|TRBV12-3/TRBV12-4
CASSHPPTTVSSGANVLTF
TGTGCCAGCAGCCACCCCCCGACAACCGTAAGCTCTGGGGCCAACGTCCTGACTTTC
>TRBD1|TRBJ2-3|NA|TRBV4-3
CASSQAGAGGWGDTQYF
TGCGCCAGCAGCCAAGCCGGGGCAGGGGGTTGGGGAGATACGCAGTATTTT
>TRBD2|TRBJ2-3|NA|TRBV4-2
CASSQNLLAKKGDTQYF
TGTGCCAGCAGCCAAAACTTACTAGCGAAAAAGGGGGATACGCAGTATTTT
>TRBD2|TRBJ2-1|many|TRBV28
CASSKLAGVYNEQFF
TGTGCCAGCAGCAAACTAGCGGGAGTGTACAATGAGCAGTTCTTC
>NA|TRBJ2-7|few|TRBV4-3
CASSRLISSYEQYF
TGCGCCAGCAGCCGACTAATCAGTTCCTACGAGCAGTACTTC
>NA|TRBJ1-5|many|TRBV28
CASHGIQAGNSNQPQHF
TGTGCCAGCCACGGGATACAGGCAGGGAATAGCAATCAGCCCCAGCATTTT
>TRBD2|TRBJ2-7|many|TRBV25-1
CASSDGGLAGVYEQYF
TGTGCCAGCAGTGATGGAGGACTAGCGGGAGTCTACGAGCAGTACTTC
>TRBD2|TRBJ2-1|many|TRBV20-1
CSARRGLEAGNEQFF
TGCAGTGCTAGACGGGGACTAGAGGCGGGGAATGAGCAGTTCTTC
>NA|TRBJ2-7|many|TRBV19
CASSIGDSTYEQYF
TGTGCCAGTAGTATAGGGGACTCTACCTACGAGCAGTACTTC
>NA|TRBJ1-2|NA|TRBV7-9
CASTLWPVREGYGYTF
TGTGCCAGCACCCTTTGGCCGGTGAGGGAGGGCTATGGCTACACCTTC
>NA|TRBJ1-1|NA|TRBV10-3
CAIGNREGTEAFF
TGTGCCATCGGTAACAGGGAGGGCACTGAAGCTTTCTTT
>NA|TRBJ2-7|NA|TRBV5-1
CASSLRGEIDEQYF
TGCGCCAGCAGCTTGAGGGGGGAAATCGACGAGCAGTACTTC
>NA|TRBJ1-5|many|TRBV18
CASSPQGSNQPQHF
TGTGCCAGCTCACCACAGGGGAGCAATCAGCCCCAGCATTTT
>TRBD1|TRBJ1-2|few|TRBV20-1
CSANKRQGGYGYTF
TGCAGTGCTAACAAACGACAGGGCGGCTATGGCTACACCTTC
>TRBD1|TRBJ1-3|many|TRBV6-1
CASSAGQRGNTIYF
TGTGCCAGCAGTGCGGGACAGAGAGGAAACACCATATATTTT
>TRBD1|TRBJ2-2|few|TRBV7-9
CASSADRGLINTGELFF
TGTGCCAGCAGCGCGGACAGGGGGCTCATTAACACCGGGGAGCTGTTTTTT
>TRBD2|TRBJ2-3|many|TRBV20-1
CSARPPGTRGTDTQYF
TGCAGTGCTAGGCCCCCTGGGACTAGGGGCACAGATACGCAGTATTTT
>TRBD2|TRBJ2-2|many|TRBV6-2/TRBV6-3
CASSYAGDTGELFF
TGTGCCAGCAGTTATGCGGGAGATACCGGGGAGCTGTTTTTT
>NA|TRBJ2-3|NA|TRBV6-6
CASWLAADTQYF
TGTGCCAGCTGGCTAGCAGCAGATACGCAGTATTTT
>TRBD2|TRBJ2-7|many|TRBV7-9
CASSLDGAGDYEQYF
TGTGCCAGCAGCTTAGACGGCGCGGGGGACTACGAGCAGTACTTC
>TRBD1|TRBJ1-2|many|TRBV4-3
CASSQDWDRVPYGYTF
TGCGCCAGCAGCCAAGATTGGGACAGGGTTCCCTATGGCTACACCTTC
>NA|TRBJ2-7|many|TRBV14
CASSQLYEQYF
TGTGCCAGCAGCCAACTCTACGAGCAGTACTTC
>TRBD1|TRBJ2-2|few|TRBV7-2
CASSSGQGGTTGELFF
TGTGCCAGCAGCTCCGGACAGGGCGGAACGACCGGGGAGCTGTTTTTT